Listed below are T cell receptor beta chains from one sample, sequenced in a study of beta chain features in type 1 diabetes. Sequenced by immunoSEQ multiplex PCR; TCRdb stores in-frame clones only, minus some. The sample shows 200,000 to 250,000 clones, over 65% of them seen only once. Source material: naive CD4+ T cells from blood. These receptors came from a man under 40 in good health. The CDR3 runs from the conserved cysteine through the conserved F or W. Fields, in order: V gene, D gene, J gene, clone size, CDR3 protein, CDR3 DNA. D genes are given only for firm matches. Some rows have no size entry. The others give once, few or many, or a class for an expanded clone.

TRBV29-1,NA,TRBJ2-1,NA,CIPSWRSSYNEQFF,TGCATCCCTAGCTGGCGAAGCTCCTACAATGAGCAGTTCTTC
TRBV7-9,NA,TRBJ2-3,NA,CASSHQDTQYF,TGTGCCAGCAGCCATCAAGATACGCAGTATTTT
TRBV25-1,NA,TRBJ1-5,few,CASSVGPANQPQHF,TGTGCCAGCAGTGTCGGGCCCGCCAATCAGCCCCAGCATTTT
TRBV29-1,NA,TRBJ2-1,NA,CSAEAEIFYNEQFF,TGCAGCGCCGAGGCGGAGATCTTTTACAATGAGCAGTTCTTC
TRBV27,NA,TRBJ1-2,NA,CASTKAGWDYGYTF,TGTGCCAGCACCAAGGCAGGGTGGGACTATGGCTACACCTTC
TRBV19,NA,TRBJ2-2,few,CASSILGSGVTGELFF,TGTGCCAGTAGTATCCTCGGTAGCGGAGTGACCGGGGAGCTGTTTTTT
TRBV15,NA,TRBJ1-2,NA,CATSRDRSYGYTF,TGTGCCACCAGCAGAGATAGGAGCTATGGCTACACCTTC
TRBV29-1,NA,TRBJ2-7,once,CSVADPPLREQYF,TGCAGCGTTGCAGATCCTCCGTTGAGGGAGCAGTACTTC
TRBV7-9,NA,TRBJ1-6,NA,CASSRQDSPLHF,TGTGCCAGCAGCCGCCAGGATTCACCCCTCCACTTT
TRBV30,NA,TRBJ2-7,NA,CAWSVGAYEQYF,TGTGCCTGGAGTGTAGGGGCCTACGAGCAGTACTTC
TRBV5-1,NA,TRBJ2-7,NA,CASSLGNEQYF,TGCGCCAGCAGCCTCGGGAACGAGCAGTACTTC
TRBV27,NA,TRBJ1-5,few,CASSPGTNSNQPQHF,TGTGCCAGCAGTCCCGGGACGAATAGCAATCAGCCCCAGCATTTT
TRBV30,NA,TRBJ2-3,NA,CAWGDTDTQYF,TGTGCCTGGGGGGACACAGATACGCAGTATTTT
TRBV5-1,NA,TRBJ2-7,NA,CASSQPKQSGTDTYEQYF,TGCGCCAGCAGCCAGCCAAAGCAATCCGGGACGGATACCTACGAGCAGTACTTC
TRBV30,NA,TRBJ1-5,NA,CAWSDSPNQPQHF,TGTGCCTGGAGTGACAGCCCCAATCAGCCCCAGCATTTT
TRBV30,NA,TRBJ2-1,NA,CAWSVGVNYNEQFF,TGTGCCTGGAGTGTTGGGGTCAACTACAATGAGCAGTTCTTC
TRBV5-1,NA,TRBJ2-5,NA,CASSYQETQYF,TGCGCCAGCAGCTACCAAGAGACCCAGTACTTC
TRBV7-9,NA,TRBJ2-4,NA,CASRREAKNIQYF,TGTGCCAGCCGAAGGGAGGCCAAAAACATTCAGTACTTC
TRBV30,NA,TRBJ2-2,NA,CAWSNYPNTGELFF,TGTGCCTGGAGTAACTACCCGAACACCGGGGAGCTGTTTTTT
TRBV25-1,TRBD2,TRBJ2-3,NA,CASTLAGSPDTQYF,TGTGCCAGCACCCTAGCGGGGAGTCCAGATACGCAGTATTTT
TRBV15,NA,TRBJ2-3,NA,CATSREHQVTDTQYF,TGTGCCACCAGCAGAGAGCACCAGGTCACAGATACGCAGTATTTT
TRBV29-1,NA,TRBJ2-7,few,CSVEDAVSYEQYF,TGCAGCGTTGAAGACGCCGTTTCCTACGAGCAGTACTTC
TRBV30,TRBD2,TRBJ2-1,few,CAWSGSGRRNEQFF,TGTGCCTGGAGCGGTAGCGGGAGGCGGAATGAGCAGTTCTTC
TRBV30,NA,TRBJ1-5,NA,CAWSGTTRGQPQHF,TGTGCCTGGAGTGGGACGACCAGGGGTCAGCCCCAGCATTTT
TRBV9,NA,TRBJ2-3,NA,CASSAGSHTDTQYF,TGTGCCAGCAGCGCCGGGTCACACACAGATACGCAGTATTTT
TRBV30,NA,TRBJ2-1,NA,CAFLAQSSYNEQFF,TGTGCCTTCTTAGCGCAGAGCTCCTACAATGAGCAGTTCTTC
TRBV13,NA,TRBJ2-7,few,CASSQFRGDYEQYF,TGTGCCAGCAGCCAGTTTAGAGGGGACTACGAGCAGTACTTC
TRBV30,NA,TRBJ1-1,NA,CAWSDTGSFGEAFF,TGTGCCTGGAGTGACACGGGGAGCTTCGGTGAAGCTTTCTTT
TRBV28,NA,TRBJ2-5,NA,CASSLFLSGETQYF,TGTGCCAGCAGTTTATTCCTCTCTGGGGAGACCCAGTACTTC
TRBV13,TRBD1,TRBJ2-7,NA,CASSLVGGQVSYEQYF,TGTGCCAGCAGCTTAGTTGGGGGACAGGTATCCTACGAGCAGTACTTC
TRBV5-1,NA,TRBJ2-3,few,CASRMTTDTQYF,TGCGCCAGCAGAATGACCACAGATACGCAGTATTTT
TRBV9,NA,TRBJ2-3,NA,CASSVVDSTDTQYF,TGTGCCAGCAGCGTAGTCGACTCCACAGATACGCAGTATTTT
TRBV29-1,NA,TRBJ1-1,NA,CSVELDTEAFF,TGCAGCGTTGAGCTGGACACTGAAGCTTTCTTT
TRBV30,NA,TRBJ1-2,NA,CAWAAGTIYGYTF,TGTGCCTGGGCCGCCGGGACAATCTATGGCTACACCTTC
TRBV9,TRBD1,TRBJ2-2,NA,CASSKAGTGNTGELFF,TGTGCCAGCAGCAAAGCCGGGACAGGGAACACCGGGGAGCTGTTTTTT
TRBV28,NA,TRBJ2-7,once,CAASEGRYEQYF,TGTGCCGCATCCGAGGGACGCTACGAGCAGTACTTC
TRBV15,TRBD2,TRBJ2-7,NA,CATSRDLNRAGGPQYYEQYF,TGTGCCACCAGCAGAGATCTGAACAGGGCGGGGGGTCCACAGTACTACGAGCAGTACTTC
TRBV2,NA,TRBJ1-1,few,CASSRTSNTEAFF,TGTGCCAGCAGTAGGACAAGCAACACTGAAGCTTTCTTT
TRBV30,NA,TRBJ2-1,NA,CACMRDSYNEQFF,TGTGCCTGCATGCGGGACAGTTACAATGAGCAGTTCTTC
TRBV19,NA,TRBJ2-1,NA,CASNSLDVGHNEQFF,TGTGCCAGTAATAGTCTTGATGTCGGCCACAATGAGCAGTTCTTC
TRBV29-1,NA,TRBJ2-7,NA,CSVGEQIYEQYF,TGCAGCGTTGGCGAGCAGATTTACGAGCAGTACTTC
TRBV30,NA,TRBJ1-4,NA,CAWSVQGGEKLFF,TGTGCCTGGAGTGTACAGGGTGGGGAAAAACTGTTTTTT
TRBV30,NA,TRBJ1-1,NA,CAWSLVHTEAFF,TGTGCCTGGAGTTTGGTACACACTGAAGCTTTCTTT
TRBV27,NA,TRBJ2-5,NA,CASGLDGRLQETQYF,TGTGCCAGCGGACTGGACGGAAGACTCCAAGAGACCCAGTACTTC
TRBV2,NA,TRBJ2-1,NA,CASSEGWTGEQFF,TGTGCCAGCAGTGAAGGGTGGACGGGTGAGCAGTTCTTC
TRBV27,NA,TRBJ2-6,NA,CASSLDPSGANVLTF,TGTGCCAGCAGTTTGGATCCCTCTGGGGCCAACGTCCTGACTTTC
TRBV25-1,NA,TRBJ2-5,once,CASSFLGLETQYF,TGTGCCAGCAGTTTCTTGGGGCTCGAGACCCAGTACTTC
TRBV18,NA,TRBJ2-3,once,CASSPTNTQYF,TGTGCCAGCTCACCAACAAATACGCAGTATTTT
TRBV25-1,NA,TRBJ2-7,NA,CASSAGQKQYF,TGTGCCAGCAGCGCAGGACAGAAGCAGTACTTC
TRBV18,NA,TRBJ2-5,NA,CASSQSDAETQYF,TGTGCCAGCTCACAATCCGATGCGGAGACCCAGTACTTC
TRBV25-1,NA,TRBJ2-7,NA,CASSEGQLRALTYEQYF,TGTGCCAGCAGTGAAGGACAGCTAAGGGCGCTTACCTACGAGCAGTACTTC
TRBV29-1,NA,TRBJ2-1,NA,CSVEGSGRGTEQFF,TGCAGCGTTGAGGGTAGTGGGAGAGGGACTGAGCAGTTCTTC
TRBV11-2,NA,TRBJ2-5,few,CASSLGHFQETQYF,TGTGCCAGCAGCTTGGGTCACTTCCAAGAGACCCAGTACTTC
TRBV4-3,NA,TRBJ2-7,NA,CASSQDRIVSYEQYF,TGCGCCAGCAGCCAAGATAGGATTGTCTCCTACGAGCAGTACTTC
TRBV29-1,NA,TRBJ2-6,few,CSVRVSGANVLTF,TGCAGCGTGCGAGTCTCTGGGGCCAACGTCCTGACTTTC
TRBV7-2,TRBD2,TRBJ2-5,NA,CASSPGTSVQETQYF,TGTGCCAGCAGCCCCGGGACTAGCGTACAAGAGACCCAGTACTTC
TRBV5-1,TRBD1,TRBJ1-2,NA,CASSLPLDRAGDYGYTF,TGCGCCAGCAGCTTGCCGCTTGACAGGGCGGGTGACTATGGCTACACCTTC
TRBV30,NA,TRBJ1-1,NA,CACRGDGYTEAFF,TGTGCCTGTCGAGGGGATGGGTACACTGAAGCTTTCTTT
TRBV2,NA,TRBJ2-1,NA,CASFWGDSYNEQFF,TGTGCCAGCTTCTGGGGGGACTCCTACAATGAGCAGTTCTTC
TRBV5-4,TRBD2,TRBJ2-3,NA,CASSFSGTSTDTQYF,TGTGCCAGCAGCTTTAGCGGGACTAGCACAGATACGCAGTATTTT